The rows below give T cell receptor beta chains drawn from one sample of a study of blood T cell repertoires in COVID-19. Only in-frame clones appear in the TCRdb table, and some are missing; sequencing was by immunoSEQ multiplex PCR. The repertoire includes 140,000 to 150,000 clones, 80% of them detected once, and 3.5% sits in the top ten. The sample taken for sequencing was peripheral blood. The origin of the receptors is a man in his sixties or seventies who had recovered from COVID-19. CDR3s include the opening cysteine and the closing phenylalanine or tryptophan. The D gene is left open where the match is weak. Not all rows give a size; the values are once, few, many and, for expanded clones, a class.

d_call j_call clone_size v_call cdr3_nt cdr3_aa
TRBD2 TRBJ2-5 NA TRBV4-2 TGTGCCAGCAGCCAAGATCGAACGGGAGGGCCGGAGACCCAGTACTTC CASSQDRTGGPETQYF
TRBD2 TRBJ2-7 NA TRBV6-5 TGTGCCAGCAGTTACGCTAGCGGCCGAATAAATTACGAGCAGTACTTC CASSYASGRINYEQYF
TRBD2 TRBJ2-7 NA TRBV6-5 TGTGCCAGCAGTTACGTGCGGGAGAACGAGCAGTACTTC CASSYVRENEQYF
NA TRBJ1-1 once TRBV7-2 TGTGCCAGCAGCTTAGCCCAACAGGGGAACACTGAAGCTTTCTTT CASSLAQQGNTEAFF
NA TRBJ2-2 NA TRBV19 TGTGCCAGTTCCTGGGGGCACACCGGGGAGCTGTTTTTT CASSWGHTGELFF
TRBD2 TRBJ2-1 NA TRBV9 TGTGCCAGCAGCATCCGGACTAGCGGGAGGGATGAGCAGTTCTTC CASSIRTSGRDEQFF
NA TRBJ1-4 once TRBV4-2 TGTGCCAGCAGCCAAGATACAGCAACTAATGAAAAACTGTTTTTT CASSQDTATNEKLFF
NA TRBJ2-7 once TRBV21-1 NA CASPRVGRGAYEQYF
NA TRBJ2-7 NA TRBV11-2 TGTGCCAGCAGCTTGAGCCGAATGTATTACGAGCAGTACTTC CASSLSRMYYEQYF
TRBD1 TRBJ1-4 few TRBV5-1 TGCGCCAGCAGCGGGGGACAGGCGTTCAATGAAAAACTGTTTTTT CASSGGQAFNEKLFF
NA TRBJ1-2 NA TRBV12-5 TGTGCTAGTGGTCCCTCGTCGGGGTTCAATGGCTACACCTTC CASGPSSGFNGYTF
NA TRBJ1-3 NA TRBV9 TGTGCCAGCAGCGTAGGGCCCCCTGGAAACACCATATATTTT CASSVGPPGNTIYF
TRBD1 TRBJ2-7 NA TRBV18 TGTGCCAGCTCACCAACCGGGACAGGGCACGAGCAGTACTTC CASSPTGTGHEQYF
TRBD1 TRBJ1-1 few TRBV12-3/TRBV12-4 TGTGCCGGCAAGACAGGGCTCGACACTGAAGCTTTCTTT CAGKTGLDTEAFF
TRBD2 TRBJ2-1 NA TRBV29-1 TGCAGCGTAATAGCGGGGCAGCAGTTCTTC CSVIAGQQFF
NA TRBJ1-2 once TRBV5-4 TGTGCCAGCAGCCCCTCTGAGGAGTATGGCTACACCTTC CASSPSEEYGYTF
NA TRBJ2-7 NA TRBV11-3 TGTGCCAGCAGCTTAGATCAGACTAGTGAAGAGCAGTACTTC CASSLDQTSEEQYF
TRBD1 TRBJ2-7 NA TRBV2 TGTGCCACCTTGACCGGGACAGGGGACGAGCAGTACTTC CATLTGTGDEQYF
TRBD1 TRBJ2-2 NA TRBV5-4 TGTGCCAGCAGCTATTGGTTAGGGGGCTCGTCCACCGGGGAGCTGTTTTTT CASSYWLGGSSTGELFF
TRBD1 TRBJ2-7 NA TRBV10-3 TGTGCCATCAGTTCCGGGACAGGGGCCTACGAGCAGTACTTC CAISSGTGAYEQYF
TRBD1 TRBJ2-7 few TRBV7-9 TGTGCCAGCAGCGCCCGGGACAGGGGGCCCGAGCAGTACTTC CASSARDRGPEQYF
NA TRBJ2-7 NA TRBV9 TGTGCCAGCAGCGTAGGCGAGGGATTCGTTTACGAGCAGTACTTC CASSVGEGFVYEQYF
TRBD1 TRBJ1-2 NA TRBV5-1 TGCGCCAGCAGCTTGACGGGACAGGGAAATGGCTACACCTTC CASSLTGQGNGYTF
TRBD2 TRBJ2-3 few TRBV7-2 TGTGCCAGCAGCTTAGTTGGCGGCGGGAGGGATCGTGCAGATACGCAGTATTTT CASSLVGGGRDRADTQYF
NA TRBJ2-5 NA TRBV5-1 TGCGCCAGCAGCTTCCTTCCGGAGGGGACCCAGTACTTC CASSFLPEGTQYF
TRBD2 TRBJ2-2 NA TRBV5-1 TGCGCCAGCAGCTTGGCACTAGCGGGAGGGCCGAACACCGGGGAGCTGTTTTTT CASSLALAGGPNTGELFF
NA TRBJ2-1 NA TRBV5-1 TGCGCCAGCAGCTTGGACGGGAGCTCCCTCAATGAGCAGTTCTTC CASSLDGSSLNEQFF
NA TRBJ2-3 NA TRBV10-3 TGTGCCATCAGTGATGTAAGCGCGATGAGCACAGATACGCAGTATTTT CAISDVSAMSTDTQYF
NA TRBJ2-1 NA TRBV4-1 TGCGCCAGCAGCCAAGATAGGCTAGCCTACAATGAGCAGTTCTTC CASSQDRLAYNEQFF
NA TRBJ2-7 NA TRBV12-5 TGTGCTAGTGGTTCCATTGGGCCTTCCTACGAGCAGTACTTC CASGSIGPSYEQYF
NA TRBJ2-7 NA TRBV7-9 TGTGCCAGCAGCTCTCCGGGATCTCTGGAGCAGTACTTC CASSSPGSLEQYF